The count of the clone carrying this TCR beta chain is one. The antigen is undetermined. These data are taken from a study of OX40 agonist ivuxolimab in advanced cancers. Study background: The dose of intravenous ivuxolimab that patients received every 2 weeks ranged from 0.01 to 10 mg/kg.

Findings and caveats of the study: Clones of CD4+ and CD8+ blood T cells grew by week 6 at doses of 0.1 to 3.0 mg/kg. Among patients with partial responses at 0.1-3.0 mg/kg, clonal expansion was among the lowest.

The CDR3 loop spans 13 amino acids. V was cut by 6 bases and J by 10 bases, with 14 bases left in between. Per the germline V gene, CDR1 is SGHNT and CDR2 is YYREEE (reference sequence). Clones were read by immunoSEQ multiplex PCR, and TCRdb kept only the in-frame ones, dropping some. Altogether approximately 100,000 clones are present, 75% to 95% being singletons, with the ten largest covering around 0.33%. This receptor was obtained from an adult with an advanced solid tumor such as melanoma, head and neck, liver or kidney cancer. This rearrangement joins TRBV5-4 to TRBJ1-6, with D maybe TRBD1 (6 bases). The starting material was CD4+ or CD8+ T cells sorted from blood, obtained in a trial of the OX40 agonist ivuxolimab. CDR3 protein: CASTTRGESPLHF. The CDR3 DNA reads TGTGCCAGCACCACAAGGGGGGAATCACCCCTCCACTTT.